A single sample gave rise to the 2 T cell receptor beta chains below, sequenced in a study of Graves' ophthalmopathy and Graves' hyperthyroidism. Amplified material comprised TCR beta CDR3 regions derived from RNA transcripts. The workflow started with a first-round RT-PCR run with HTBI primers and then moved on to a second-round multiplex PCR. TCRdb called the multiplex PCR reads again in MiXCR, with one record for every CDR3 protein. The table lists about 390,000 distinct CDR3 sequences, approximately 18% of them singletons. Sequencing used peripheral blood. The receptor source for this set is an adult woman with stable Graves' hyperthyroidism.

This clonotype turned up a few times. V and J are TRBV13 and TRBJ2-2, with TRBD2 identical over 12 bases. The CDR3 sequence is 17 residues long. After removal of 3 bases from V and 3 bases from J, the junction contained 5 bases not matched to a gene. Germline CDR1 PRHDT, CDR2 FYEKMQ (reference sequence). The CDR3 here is CASSLTSGSGYTGELFF. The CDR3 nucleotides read TGTGCCAGCAGCTTGACTAGCGGGAGCGGTTACACCGGGGAGCTGTTTTTT.

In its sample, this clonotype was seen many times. CDR3 loop: CASSAEGDYEQYF. The CDR3 DNA reads TGTGCCAGCAGCGCCGAGGGAGACTACGAGCAGTACTTC. V and J are TRBV9 and TRBJ2-7, with D maybe TRBD2 (5 bases). V lost 3 bases to trimming and J lost 3 bases, with 10 bases between them. The CDR3 length is 13 residues. Germline CDR1 reads SGDLS; CDR2 reads YYNGEE.